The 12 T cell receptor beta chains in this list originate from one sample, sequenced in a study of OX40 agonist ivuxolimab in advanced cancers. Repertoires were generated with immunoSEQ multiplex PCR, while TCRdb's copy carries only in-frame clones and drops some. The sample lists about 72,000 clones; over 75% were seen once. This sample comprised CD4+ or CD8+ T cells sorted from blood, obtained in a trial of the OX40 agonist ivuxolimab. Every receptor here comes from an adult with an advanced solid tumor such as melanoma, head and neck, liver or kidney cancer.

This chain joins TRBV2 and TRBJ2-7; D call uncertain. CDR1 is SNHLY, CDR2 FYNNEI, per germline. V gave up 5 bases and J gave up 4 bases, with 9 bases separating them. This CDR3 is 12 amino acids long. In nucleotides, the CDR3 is TGTGCCAGCAGTCTCCGCGGTTACGAGCAGTACTTC. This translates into CASSLRGYEQYF.

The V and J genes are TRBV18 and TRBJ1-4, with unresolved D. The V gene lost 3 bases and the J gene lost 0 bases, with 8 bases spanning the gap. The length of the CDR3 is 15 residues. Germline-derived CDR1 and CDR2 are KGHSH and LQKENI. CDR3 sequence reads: CASSPRTSTNEKLFF. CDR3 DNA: TGTGCCAGCTCACCTAGGACGTCAACTAATGAAAAACTGTTTTTT.

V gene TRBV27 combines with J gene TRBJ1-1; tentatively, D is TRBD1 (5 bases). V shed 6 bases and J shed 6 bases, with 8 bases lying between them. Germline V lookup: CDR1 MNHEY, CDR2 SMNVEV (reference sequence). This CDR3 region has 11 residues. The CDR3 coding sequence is TGTGCCAGCAGGGGGCGTTCTGAAGCTTTCTTT. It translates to CASRGRSEAFF.

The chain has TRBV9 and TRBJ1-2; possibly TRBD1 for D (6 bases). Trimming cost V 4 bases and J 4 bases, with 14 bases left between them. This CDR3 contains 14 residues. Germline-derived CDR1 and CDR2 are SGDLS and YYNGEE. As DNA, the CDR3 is TGTGCCAGCAGCCGCACCACAGGGACCTATGGCTACACCTTC. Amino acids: CASSRTTGTYGYTF.

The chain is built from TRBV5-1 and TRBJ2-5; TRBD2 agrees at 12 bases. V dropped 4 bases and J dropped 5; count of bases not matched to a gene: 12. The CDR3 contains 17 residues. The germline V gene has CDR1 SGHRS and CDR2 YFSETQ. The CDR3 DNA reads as TGCGCCAGCAGCACGGGACTAGCGGGCAGATTCATGGAGACCCAGTACTTC. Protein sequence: CASSTGLAGRFMETQYF.

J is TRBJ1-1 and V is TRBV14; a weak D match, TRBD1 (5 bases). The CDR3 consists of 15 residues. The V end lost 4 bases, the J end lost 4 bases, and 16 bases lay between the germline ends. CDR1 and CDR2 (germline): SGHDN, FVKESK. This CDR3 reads CASSPVGGGPTEAFF. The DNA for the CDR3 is TGTGCCAGCAGCCCCGTTGGGGGAGGTCCCACTGAAGCTTTCTTT.

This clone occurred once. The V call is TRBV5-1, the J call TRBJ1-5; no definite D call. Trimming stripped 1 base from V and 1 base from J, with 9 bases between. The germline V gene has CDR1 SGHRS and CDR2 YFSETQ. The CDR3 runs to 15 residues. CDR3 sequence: CASSLNPTSNQPQHF. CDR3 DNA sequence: TGCGCCAGCAGCTTGAACCCGACAAGCAATCAGCCCCAGCATTTT.

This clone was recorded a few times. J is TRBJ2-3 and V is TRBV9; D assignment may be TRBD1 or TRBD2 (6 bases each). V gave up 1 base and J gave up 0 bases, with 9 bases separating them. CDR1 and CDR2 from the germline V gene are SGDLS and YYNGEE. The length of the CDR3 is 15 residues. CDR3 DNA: TGTGCCAGCAGCGTACGGGGGCTAAGCACAGATACGCAGTATTTT. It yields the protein CASSVRGLSTDTQYF.

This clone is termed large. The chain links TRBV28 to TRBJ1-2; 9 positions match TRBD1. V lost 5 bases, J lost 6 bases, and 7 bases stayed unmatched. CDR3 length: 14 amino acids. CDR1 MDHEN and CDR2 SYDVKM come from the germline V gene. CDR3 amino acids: CASSRGQGRDGYTF. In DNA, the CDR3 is TGTGCCAGCAGTCGGGGACAGGGTAGAGATGGCTACACCTTC.

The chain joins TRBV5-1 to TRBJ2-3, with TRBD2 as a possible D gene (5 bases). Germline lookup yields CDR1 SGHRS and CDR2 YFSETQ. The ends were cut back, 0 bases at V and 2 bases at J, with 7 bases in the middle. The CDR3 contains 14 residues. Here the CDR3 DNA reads TGCGCCAGCAGCTTGGCACTAGACACAGATACGCAGTATTTT. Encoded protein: CASSLALDTDTQYF. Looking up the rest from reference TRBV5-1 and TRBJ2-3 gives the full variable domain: KAGVTQTPRYLIKTRGQQVTLSCSPISGHRSVSWYQQTPGQGLQFLFEYFSETQRNKGNFPGRFSGRQFSNSRSEMNVSTLELGDSALYLCASSLALDTDTQYFGPGTRLTVL.

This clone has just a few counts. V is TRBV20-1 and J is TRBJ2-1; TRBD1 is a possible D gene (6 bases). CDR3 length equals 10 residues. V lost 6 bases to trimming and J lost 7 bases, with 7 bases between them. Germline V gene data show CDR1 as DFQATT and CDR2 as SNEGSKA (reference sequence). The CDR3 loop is CSAQGNEQFF. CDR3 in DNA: TGCAGTGCCCAGGGGAATGAGCAGTTCTTC.

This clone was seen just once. Here the CDR3 reads CASRRQADGNEQFF. The CDR3 bases are TGCGCCAGCAGGAGGCAGGCGGATGGCAATGAGCAGTTCTTC. This rearrangement joins TRBV5-1 to TRBJ2-1; no firm D call. Germline lookup yields CDR1 SGHRS and CDR2 YFSETQ. The V gene lost 5 bases and the J gene lost 6 bases, with 15 bases spanning the gap. CDR3 size: 14 residues.